These T cell receptor beta chains were read from a single sample in a study of CD8+CD57+ T cells in acquired aplastic anemia. MiXCR, applied by TCRdb to the reads, yields one record per CDR3 protein. The sample records under 200,000 distinct CDR3 sequences, around 40% being singletons. Sequencing used sorted CD4+, CD8+, or CD8+CD57+ T cells (not recorded which) from PBMCs. These receptor sequences come from a human donor in good health. Each CDR3 is given with its conserved first and last residue. D genes are given only for firm matches. Clone sizes are given selectively: once, few, many, or a class where the clone is expanded.

CDR3: CAISSRDLVDGYTF; DNA: TGTGCCATCAGTTCGAGGGATCTCGTTGATGGCTACACCTTC; length: 14; size: many; J: TRBJ1-2; V: TRBV10-3; D: NA
CDR3: CASIKSSGETQYF; DNA: TGTGCCAGCATCAAATCATCGGGAGAAACCCAGTACTTC; length: 13; size: NA; J: TRBJ2-5; V: TRBV2; D: NA
CDR3: CASSQALRQDSYEQYF; DNA: TGCGCCAGCAGCCAAGCTTTACGGCAAGACTCCTACGAGCAGTACTTC; length: 16; size: many; J: TRBJ2-7; V: TRBV4-1; D: NA
CDR3: CASSGAGGDGQFF; DNA: TGTGCCAGCAGTGGGGCAGGCGGGGATGGGCAGTTCTTC; length: 13; size: NA; J: TRBJ2-1; V: TRBV2; D: NA
CDR3: CASTEPGQGRHGYTF; DNA: TGTGCCAGTACCGAACCGGGACAGGGTCGTCATGGCTACACCTTC; length: 15; size: many; J: TRBJ1-2; V: TRBV19; D: TRBD1
CDR3: CSVRPREGTGELFF; DNA: TGCAGCGTTCGGCCGAGGGAGGGGACCGGGGAGCTGTTTTTT; length: 14; size: NA; J: TRBJ2-2; V: TRBV29-1; D: TRBD2
CDR3: CAEFGGLALWGGETQYF; DNA: TGTGCCGAATTTGGCGGACTAGCGCTATGGGGCGGGGAGACCCAGTACTTC; length: 17; size: few; J: TRBJ2-5; V: TRBV10-3; D: TRBD2
CDR3: CSARRSQNTGELFF; DNA: TGCAGTGCCCGCCGCTCACAGAACACCGGGGAGCTGTTTTTT; length: 14; size: many; J: TRBJ2-2; V: TRBV20-1; D: NA
CDR3: CAISVGGGYTF; DNA: TGTGCCATCAGTGTTGGGGGTGGCTACACCTTC; length: 11; size: once; J: TRBJ1-2; V: TRBV10-3; D: NA
CDR3: CASSPTNSVETQYF; DNA: TGTGCCAGCAGCCCAACGAACTCGGTGGAGACCCAGTACTTC; length: 14; size: few; J: TRBJ2-5; V: TRBV3-1; D: NA
CDR3: CASILKTNTEAFF; DNA: TGTGCCAGCATACTAAAGACGAACACTGAAGCTTTCTTT; length: 13; size: NA; J: TRBJ1-1; V: TRBV7-8; D: NA
CDR3: CASKGQGTRHNEQFF; DNA: TGTGCCAGCAAGGGACAGGGTACTAGGCACAATGAGCAGTTCTTC; length: 15; size: NA; J: TRBJ2-1; V: TRBV2; D: TRBD1
CDR3: CAISESGTLVNYGYTF; DNA: TGTGCCATCAGTGAGTCCGGGACACTCGTTAACTATGGCTACACCTTC; length: 16; size: few; J: TRBJ1-2; V: TRBV10-3; D: NA
CDR3: CASSLGSSQGETQYF; DNA: TGCGCCAGCAGCTTGGGATCTAGTCAGGGGGAGACCCAGTACTTC; length: 15; size: NA; J: TRBJ2-5; V: TRBV5-1; D: NA
CDR3: CSAPGGGSYEQYF; DNA: TGCAGTGCCCCGGGGGGCGGATCCTACGAGCAGTACTTC; length: 13; size: NA; J: TRBJ2-7; V: TRBV20-1; D: NA
CDR3: CASSPVLGNQETQYF; DNA: TGTGCCAGCTCACCGGTTCTGGGGAACCAAGAGACCCAGTACTTC; length: 15; size: few; J: TRBJ2-5; V: TRBV18; D: NA
CDR3: CASSLVAGEQYF; DNA: TGTGCCAGCAGCTTAGTTGCGGGCGAGCAGTACTTC; length: 12; size: NA; J: TRBJ2-7; V: TRBV2; D: NA
CDR3: CASSYGPNDQHSNQPQHF; DNA: TGTGCCAGCAGTTACGGCCCGAACGACCAGCATAGCAATCAGCCCCAGCATTTT; length: 18; size: NA; J: TRBJ1-5; V: TRBV6-2/TRBV6-3; D: NA
CDR3: CASSQEKWREIYNEQFF; DNA: TGTGCCAGCAGCCAAGAAAAGTGGCGGGAGATTTACAATGAGCAGTTCTTC; length: 17; size: NA; J: TRBJ2-1; V: TRBV14; D: TRBD2
CDR3: CASSLDGGGVGAFF; DNA: TGTGCCAGCAGCTTAGACGGAGGAGGGGTTGGAGCTTTCTTT; length: 14; size: many; J: TRBJ1-1; V: TRBV7-2; D: NA
CDR3: CASSPPETGNTIYF; DNA: TGTGCCAGCAGCCCACCCGAGACTGGAAACACCATATATTTT; length: 14; size: NA; J: TRBJ1-3; V: TRBV7-9; D: NA
CDR3: CASSQDSGGETQYF; DNA: TGCGCCAGCAGCCAAGATTCAGGGGGAGAGACCCAGTACTTC; length: 14; size: many; J: TRBJ2-5; V: TRBV4-3; D: TRBD1
CDR3: CASRTGDSVTEAFF; DNA: TGTGCCAGCAGGACAGGGGATTCAGTGACTGAAGCTTTCTTT; length: 14; size: many; J: TRBJ1-1; V: TRBV12-3/TRBV12-4; D: TRBD1
CDR3: CSVEEGSYGYTF; DNA: TGCAGCGTTGAAGAAGGCAGCTATGGCTACACCTTC; length: 12; size: NA; J: TRBJ1-2; V: TRBV29-1; D: NA
CDR3: CASSLDGGINEQFF; DNA: TGTGCCAGCAGCTTGGACGGGGGGATCAATGAGCAGTTCTTC; length: 14; size: many; J: TRBJ2-1; V: TRBV7-3; D: TRBD2
CDR3: CASSQAGGLNTGELFF; DNA: TGTGCCAGCAGTCAAGCGGGGGGCCTGAACACCGGGGAGCTGTTTTTT; length: 16; size: NA; J: TRBJ2-2; V: TRBV4-2; D: TRBD2
CDR3: CASSVDVAGNYNEQFF; DNA: TGTGCCAGCAGCGTAGATGTAGCGGGCAATTACAATGAGCAGTTCTTC; length: 16; size: NA; J: TRBJ2-1; V: TRBV9; D: TRBD2
CDR3: CASSLGLTNDRTNGYTF; DNA: TGTGCCAGCAGCCTGGGGTTGACCAATGACAGGACCAATGGCTACACCTTC; length: 17; size: many; J: TRBJ1-2; V: TRBV12-3/TRBV12-4; D: NA
CDR3: CASSLGLAGEETQYF; DNA: TGTGCCAGCAGCTTAGGACTAGCGGGTGAAGAGACCCAGTACTTC; length: 15; size: NA; J: TRBJ2-5; V: TRBV13; D: TRBD2
CDR3: CASSYSASGRTYEQYF; DNA: TGTGCCAGCAGTTACTCGGCTAGCGGGAGGACCTACGAGCAGTACTTC; length: 16; size: NA; J: TRBJ2-7; V: TRBV6-5; D: TRBD2
CDR3: CASSEARGMATGAFF; DNA: TGTGCCAGCAGTGAAGCGAGAGGGATGGCCACTGGAGCTTTCTTT; length: 15; size: NA; J: TRBJ1-1; V: TRBV2; D: NA
CDR3: CASRQGRGQETQYF; DNA: TGTGCCAGCAGACAGGGACGGGGACAAGAGACCCAGTACTTC; length: 14; size: NA; J: TRBJ2-5; V: TRBV2; D: NA
CDR3: CSVEVGSGNYEQYF; DNA: TGCAGCGTTGAAGTAGGGTCGGGGAACTACGAGCAGTACTTC; length: 14; size: NA; J: TRBJ2-7; V: TRBV29-1; D: NA
CDR3: CASSYGRRDTEAFF; DNA: TGTGCCAGCAGTTACGGGCGGCGGGACACTGAAGCTTTCTTT; length: 14; size: many; J: TRBJ1-1; V: TRBV6-6; D: NA
CDR3: CASSQVRPGYNEQFF; DNA: TGTGCCAGCAGCCAAGTGCGTCCTGGCTACAATGAGCAGTTCTTC; length: 15; size: many; J: TRBJ2-1; V: TRBV14; D: NA
CDR3: CASGRTKANTGELFF; DNA: TGTGCCAGCGGCAGGACAAAGGCGAACACCGGGGAGCTGTTTTTT; length: 15; size: many; J: TRBJ2-2; V: TRBV5-8; D: NA
CDR3: CSPPRRGSPGELFF; DNA: TGCAGCCCACCAAGAAGAGGGAGTCCCGGGGAGCTGTTTTTT; length: 14; size: NA; J: TRBJ2-2; V: TRBV29-1; D: NA
CDR3: CASSVRTGDSYEQYF; DNA: TGCGCCAGCAGCGTGCGGACGGGAGACTCCTACGAGCAGTACTTC; length: 15; size: many; J: TRBJ2-7; V: TRBV5-1; D: NA
CDR3: CATRGTSGSTGELFF; DNA: TGTGCCACCAGGGGGACTAGCGGGTCGACCGGGGAGCTGTTTTTT; length: 15; size: NA; J: TRBJ2-2; V: TRBV24-1; D: TRBD2
CDR3: CATSRDWRLSYEQYF; DNA: TGTGCCACCAGCAGAGATTGGCGCCTGAGCTACGAGCAGTACTTC; length: 15; size: NA; J: TRBJ2-7; V: TRBV15; D: NA
CDR3: CASSFRTGFSGANVLTF; DNA: TGTGCCAGCAGCTTCAGGACAGGGTTCTCTGGGGCCAACGTCCTGACTTTC; length: 17; size: NA; J: TRBJ2-6; V: TRBV7-8; D: TRBD1
CDR3: CASSPRRDRANEQYF; DNA: TGTGCCAGCTCACCACGCCGGGACAGGGCAAACGAGCAGTACTTC; length: 15; size: few; J: TRBJ2-7; V: TRBV18; D: TRBD1
CDR3: CASSIDLGSYEQYF; DNA: TGTGCCAGTAGTATAGATCTGGGTAGCTACGAGCAGTACTTC; length: 14; size: NA; J: TRBJ2-7; V: TRBV19; D: NA
CDR3: CAISGGLAGTQVAQYF; DNA: TGTGCCATCAGCGGGGGACTAGCGGGGACTCAGGTAGCGCAGTATTTT; length: 16; size: many; J: TRBJ2-3; V: TRBV10-3; D: TRBD2
CDR3: CASSQDKGTARYF; DNA: TGTGCCAGCAGCCAAGATAAGGGCACAGCGCGGTACTTC; length: 13; size: many; J: TRBJ2-7; V: TRBV3-1; D: NA
CDR3: CASSRGVGETQYF; DNA: TGTGCCAGCAGCCGGGGAGTGGGGGAGACCCAGTACTTC; length: 13; size: NA; J: TRBJ2-5; V: TRBV7-3; D: NA
CDR3: CASSGQEGIGELFF; DNA: TGTGCCAGCAGCGGCCAGGAAGGGATCGGGGAGCTGTTTTTT; length: 14; size: many; J: TRBJ2-2; V: TRBV9; D: NA
CDR3: CSARAVSTDTQYF; DNA: TGCAGTGCCAGAGCGGTGAGCACAGATACGCAGTATTTT; length: 13; size: NA; J: TRBJ2-3; V: TRBV20-1; D: NA
CDR3: CSGGLAGITDTQYF; DNA: TGCAGCGGTGGACTAGCGGGCATCACAGATACGCAGTATTTT; length: 14; size: many; J: TRBJ2-3; V: TRBV29-1; D: TRBD2
CDR3: CAISEGGGSTYGYTF; DNA: TGTGCCATCAGCGAAGGTGGGGGCTCGACCTATGGCTACACCTTC; length: 15; size: many; J: TRBJ1-2; V: TRBV10-3; D: NA
CDR3: CASSLDSSANEKLFF; DNA: TGTGCCAGCAGCTTAGACAGTTCCGCTAATGAAAAACTGTTTTTT; length: 15; size: NA; J: TRBJ1-4; V: TRBV7-9; D: NA
CDR3: CASSEREGSIIYNEQFF; DNA: TGTGCCAGCAGTGAAAGGGAGGGAAGCATCATCTACAATGAGCAGTTCTTC; length: 17; size: few; J: TRBJ2-1; V: TRBV6-1; D: TRBD2
CDR3: CASSRGPGSPLHF; DNA: TGTGCCAGCAGCCGGGGGCCAGGCTCACCCCTCCACTTT; length: 13; size: many; J: TRBJ1-6; V: TRBV2; D: NA
CDR3: CASSRRYDRGLNTGELFF; DNA: TGTGCCAGCAGCCGCCGGTATGACAGGGGACTGAACACCGGGGAGCTGTTTTTT; length: 18; size: few; J: TRBJ2-2; V: TRBV4-2; D: TRBD1
CDR3: CASSRLDSDNEQFF; DNA: TGTGCCAGCAGTAGGCTAGACAGCGACAATGAGCAGTTCTTC; length: 14; size: NA; J: TRBJ2-1; V: TRBV27; D: NA
CDR3: CASSFEQQNTEAFF; DNA: TGTGCCAGCAGTTTCGAACAACAGAACACTGAAGCTTTCTTT; length: 14; size: NA; J: TRBJ1-1; V: TRBV12-3/TRBV12-4; D: NA
CDR3: CASSTDRGETQYF; DNA: TGTGCCAGCAGCACGGACAGGGGAGAGACCCAGTACTTC; length: 13; size: NA; J: TRBJ2-5; V: TRBV7-8; D: TRBD1